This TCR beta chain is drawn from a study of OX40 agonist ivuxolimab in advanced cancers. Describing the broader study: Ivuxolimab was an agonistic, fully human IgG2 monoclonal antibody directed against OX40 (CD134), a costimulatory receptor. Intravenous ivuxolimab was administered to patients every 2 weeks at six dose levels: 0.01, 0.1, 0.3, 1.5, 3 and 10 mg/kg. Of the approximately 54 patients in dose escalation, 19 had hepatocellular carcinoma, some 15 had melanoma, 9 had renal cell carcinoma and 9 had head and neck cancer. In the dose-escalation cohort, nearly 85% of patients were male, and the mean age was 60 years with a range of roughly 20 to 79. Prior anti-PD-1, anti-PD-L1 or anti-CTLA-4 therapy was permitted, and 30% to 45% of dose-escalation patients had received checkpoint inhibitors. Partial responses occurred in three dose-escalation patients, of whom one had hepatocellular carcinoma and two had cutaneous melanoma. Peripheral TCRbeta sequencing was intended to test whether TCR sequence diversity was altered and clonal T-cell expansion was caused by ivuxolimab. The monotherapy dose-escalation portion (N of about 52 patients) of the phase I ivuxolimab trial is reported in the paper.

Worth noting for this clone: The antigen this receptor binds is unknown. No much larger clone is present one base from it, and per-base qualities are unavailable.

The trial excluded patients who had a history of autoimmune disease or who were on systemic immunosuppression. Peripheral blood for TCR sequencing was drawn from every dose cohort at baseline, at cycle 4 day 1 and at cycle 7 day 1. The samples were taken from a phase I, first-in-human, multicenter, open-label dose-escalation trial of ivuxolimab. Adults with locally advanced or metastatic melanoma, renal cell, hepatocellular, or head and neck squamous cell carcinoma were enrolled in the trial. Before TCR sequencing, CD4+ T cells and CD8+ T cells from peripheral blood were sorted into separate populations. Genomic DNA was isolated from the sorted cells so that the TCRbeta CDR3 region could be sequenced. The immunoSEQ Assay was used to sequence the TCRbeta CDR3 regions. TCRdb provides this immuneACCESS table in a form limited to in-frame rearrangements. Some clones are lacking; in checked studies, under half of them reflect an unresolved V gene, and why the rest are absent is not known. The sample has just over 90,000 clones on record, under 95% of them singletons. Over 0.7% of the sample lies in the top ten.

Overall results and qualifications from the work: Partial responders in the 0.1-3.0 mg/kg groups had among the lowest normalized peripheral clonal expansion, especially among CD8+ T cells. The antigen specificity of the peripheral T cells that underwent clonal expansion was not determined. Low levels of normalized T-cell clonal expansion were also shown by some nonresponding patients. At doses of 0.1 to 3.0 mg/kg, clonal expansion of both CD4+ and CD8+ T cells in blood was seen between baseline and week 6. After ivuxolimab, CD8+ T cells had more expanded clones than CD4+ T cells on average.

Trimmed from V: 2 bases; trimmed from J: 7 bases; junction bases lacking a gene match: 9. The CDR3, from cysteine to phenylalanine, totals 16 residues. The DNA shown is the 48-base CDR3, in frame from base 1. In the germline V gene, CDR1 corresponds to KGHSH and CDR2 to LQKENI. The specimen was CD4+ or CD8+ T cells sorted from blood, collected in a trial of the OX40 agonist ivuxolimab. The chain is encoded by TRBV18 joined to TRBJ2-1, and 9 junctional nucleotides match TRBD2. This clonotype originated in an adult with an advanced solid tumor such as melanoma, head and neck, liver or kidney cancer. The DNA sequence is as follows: TGTGCCAGCTCACCAGTAGTAGGACTAGCGATAAATGAGCAGTTCTTC. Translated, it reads CASSPVVGLAINEQFF.